Presented here are 17 T cell receptor beta chains from one specimen sequenced in a study of shared clonotypes between healthy human individuals. Some clones are missing from TCRdb's copy, which holds only in-frame ones; the method was immunoSEQ multiplex PCR. The table includes some 240,000 clones, over 50% detected once. The sequenced material came from memory CD4+ T cells sorted from blood. Subset denoted: CD45RA-negative fraction. The receptors were sampled from a young man in good health.

V gene TRBV5-1 combines with J gene TRBJ2-1; TRBD2 matches at 7 bases. The CDR3 totals 15 residues. Looked up from germline, CDR1 is SGHRS and CDR2 is YFSETQ. The ends lost 0 bases at V and 5 bases at J; junction bases unmatched: 5. The CDR3 coding sequence is TGCGCCAGCAGCTTGGAGAACCGGGGGGACAATGAGCAGTTCTTC. Its protein product is CASSLENRGDNEQFF. Supplemented by reference TRBV5-1 and TRBJ2-1, the full variable domain reads KAGVTQTPRYLIKTRGQQVTLSCSPISGHRSVSWYQQTPGQGLQFLFEYFSETQRNKGNFPGRFSGRQFSNSRSEMNVSTLELGDSALYLCASSLENRGDNEQFFGPGTRLTVL.

This clone came up a few times. This chain connects TRBV19 to TRBJ2-1; D not resolved. Germline-derived CDR1 and CDR2 are LNHDA and SQIVND (reference sequence). The CDR3 is 14 residues long. Trimming removed 1 base at V and 6 bases at J, with 10 bases between. CDR3 DNA sequence: TGTGCCAGTAGTATAGCCACACTCCTCAATGAGCAGTTCTTC. Translation: CASSIATLLNEQFF.

Turning to this clone: Relative to the germline gene, one junction end is altered; a read error may explain this. Other DNA sequences of this sample code for an identical CDR3. This chain uses TRBV27 with TRBJ2-7; no definite D call. The germline gives CDR1 MNHEY, CDR2 SMNVEV (reference sequence). This CDR3 region has 13 residues. CDR3 loop: CASSFRGSYEQYF. As DNA, the CDR3 is TGTGCCAGCAGTTTTCGCGGCTCCTACGAGCAATACTTC.

The chain links TRBV7-9 to TRBJ2-3; 8 bases line up with TRBD2. There are 14 residues in the CDR3. V was pared by 6 bases and J by 1 base, with 3 bases of the junction left unmatched. CDR1 and CDR2 (germline): SEHNR, FQNEAQ (reference sequence). The CDR3 sequence is CASRGTRGTDTQYF. In nucleotides, the CDR3 is TGTGCCAGCAGGGGGACTAGGGGCACAGATACGCAGTATTTT.

V usage is TRBV6-6 and J usage is TRBJ2-2; no clear D gene. Trimming cost V 6 bases and J 3 bases, with 17 bases left between them. Germline values: CDR1 MNHNY, CDR2 SVGAGI (reference sequence). The CDR3 sequence is 16 residues long. In DNA form, the CDR3 reads TGTGCCAGCAGCCCCGGCCCGAGTCTTGACACCGGGGAGCTGTTTTTT. It yields the protein CASSPGPSLDTGELFF.

The chain is built from TRBV28 and TRBJ1-2; the match to TRBD1 covers 9 bases. CDR1 is MDHEN and CDR2 is SYDVKM in the germline V gene. Germline trimming cut 5 bases from V and 4 bases from J; bases unmatched to any gene: 8. The CDR3 is 15 residues long. CDR3 loop: CASSEQGAIVYGYTF. The CDR3 bases are TGTGCCAGCAGTGAACAGGGGGCCATTGTCTATGGCTACACCTTC.

The gene calls are TRBV9 and TRBJ1-1; 9 bases align to TRBD1. The CDR3 has 15 amino acids. Trimming cost V 3 bases and J 0 bases; bases outside gene matches: 3. The germline gives CDR1 SGDLS, CDR2 YYNGEE. The CDR3 region has the DNA TGTGCCAGCAGCGGGGGGACAGGGATGAACACTGAAGCTTTCTTT. As protein: CASSGGTGMNTEAFF. Using reference TRBV9 and TRBJ1-1 for the parts outside the CDR3, the full variable domain is DSGVTQTPKHLITATGQRVTLRCSPRSGDLSVYWYQQSLDQGLQFLIQYYNGEERAKGNILERFSAQQFPDLHSELNLSSLELGDSALYFCASSGGTGMNTEAFFGQGTRLTVV.

J is TRBJ1-1 and V is TRBV27; the D gene is possibly TRBD1 (6 bases). This CDR3 is built from 14 residues. CDR1 is MNHEY and CDR2 is SMNVEV in the germline V gene (reference sequence). The V gene lost 6 bases and the J gene lost 4 bases, with 15 bases spanning the gap. The CDR3 DNA sequence: TGTGCCAGCAGCCGCCTTGGAGGGGGCACTGAAGCTTTCTTT. Amino acids: CASSRLGGGTEAFF.

The chain carries TRBV14 and TRBJ2-4, with 7 nucleotides matching TRBD1. The J segment lost 6 bases and the V segment lost 0 bases, leaving 5 bases of the junction unmatched. From germline, CDR1 is SGHDN and CDR2 FVKESK. The CDR3 is 15 amino acids. CDR3 coding DNA: TGTGCCAGCAGCCAAGAAACAGGGGCATCAAACATTCAGTACTTC. Translation gives CASSQETGASNIQYF.

Only a few counts were recorded for this clone. The V call is TRBV5-1, the J call TRBJ2-3; the match to TRBD2 covers 7 bases. CDR1 SGHRS and CDR2 YFSETQ come from the germline V gene. V lost 3 bases, J lost 5 bases, and 12 bases stayed unmatched. CDR3 length equals 16 residues. The CDR3, as DNA: TGCGCCAGCAGCTCATCACCGGGAGGCGGGGAAGATACGCAGTATTTT. Residues: CASSSSPGGGEDTQYF.

The table lists this clone with a few counts. This chain links TRBV5-4 with TRBJ2-5; D uncertain. Looked up from germline, CDR1 is SGHNT and CDR2 is YYREEE (reference sequence). V lost 4 bases and J 4 bases, leaving 8 bases between the germline ends. This CDR3 is 12 amino acids long. CDR3 region: CASSGHRETQYF. The CDR3 DNA reads as TGTGCCAGCAGCGGCCATCGAGAGACCCAGTACTTC.

V and J are TRBV2 and TRBJ2-5; D unclear. CDR1 is SNHLY, CDR2 FYNNEI, per germline. This CDR3 comprises 12 residues. The germline V and J ends were trimmed by 6 bases and 5 bases, with 10 bases remaining between them. In nucleotides, the CDR3 is TGTGCCAGCAGGTCTAATGATGAGACCCAGTACTTC. This gives the protein CASRSNDETQYF.

This clone has a handful of counts. The V call is TRBV25-1, the J call TRBJ2-5; D is undetermined. V lost 6 bases and J 5 bases, leaving 7 bases between the germline ends. The CDR3 loop spans 11 amino acids. CDR1 and CDR2 (germline): MGHDK, SYGVNS. CDR3 amino acids: CASRYWETQYF. The CDR3 coding sequence is TGTGCCAGCAGGTACTGGGAGACCCAGTACTTC.

The sample holds one count of this clone. V is TRBV6-1 and J is TRBJ1-5; D is possibly TRBD1 (5 bases). The CDR3 length is 18 residues. Trimming removed 0 bases from V and 2 bases from J, with 17 bases in between. From germline, CDR1 is MNHNS and CDR2 SASEGT. The CDR3 nucleotides are TGTGCCAGCAGTGAAGCAAGGAGGGGTAGTAGCCGCAATCAGCCCCAGCATTTT. Translation gives CASSEARRGSSRNQPQHF.

The chain couples TRBV10-2 to TRBJ2-2; 13 bases line up with TRBD2. CDR1 and CDR2 from the germline V gene are WSHSY and SAAADI. The CDR3 is made up of 17 amino acids. Losses at the gene ends were 2 bases for V and 2 bases for J; bases not matched to a gene: 2. CDR3 amino acids: CASSERGLAGNTGELFF. CDR3 in DNA: TGCGCCAGCAGTGAGCGGGGACTAGCGGGAAACACCGGGGAGCTGTTTTTT.

This clone has a handful of counts. This sequence joins TRBV28 and TRBJ1-1; D remains unclear. In germline, CDR1 is MDHEN, CDR2 SYDVKM. V was cut by 4 bases and J by 4 bases, with 10 bases left in between. The CDR3 contains 13 residues. Here the CDR3 reads CASSSADVTEAFF. The DNA for the CDR3 is TGTGCCAGCAGTTCCGCCGACGTCACTGAAGCTTTCTTT.

V usage is TRBV21-1 and J usage is TRBJ2-2; TRBD1 is the table's D call and was not checked against the DNA. TRBV21-1 is deemed a pseudogene. This CDR3 is 15 amino acids long. The CDR3 reads CASSKDRGSTGELFF. Here the CDR3 DNA reads TGTGCCAGCAGCAAAGACAGGGGGAGCACCGGGGAGCTGTTTTTT.